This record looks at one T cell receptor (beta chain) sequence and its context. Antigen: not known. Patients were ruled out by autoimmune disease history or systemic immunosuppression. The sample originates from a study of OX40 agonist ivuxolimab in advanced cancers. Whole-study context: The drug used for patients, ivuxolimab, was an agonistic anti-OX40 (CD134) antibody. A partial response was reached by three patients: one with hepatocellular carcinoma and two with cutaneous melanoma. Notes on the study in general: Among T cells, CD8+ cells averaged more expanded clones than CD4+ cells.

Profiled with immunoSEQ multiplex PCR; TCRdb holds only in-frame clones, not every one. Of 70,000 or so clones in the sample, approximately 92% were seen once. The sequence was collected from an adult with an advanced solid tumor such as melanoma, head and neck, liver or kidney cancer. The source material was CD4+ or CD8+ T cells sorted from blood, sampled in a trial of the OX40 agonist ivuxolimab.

In DNA, the CDR3 is TGTGCCAGCCGTCCACCCCAGGGGGCAATTAACTATGGCTACACCTTC. Translated, it gives CASRPPQGAINYGYTF. V gene TRBV11-2 combines with J gene TRBJ1-2, with 8 bases aligning to TRBD1. The V segment lost 8 bases and the J segment 1 base; nucleotides outside the gene matches: 12. This CDR3 region has 16 residues. Germline CDR1 SGHAT, CDR2 FQNNGV.